This record covers a single T cell receptor beta chain. The sample is drawn from a study of blood T cell repertoires in COVID-19. Study as a whole: Italy, Spain and the United States were the sources of the convalescent and acute COVID-19 samples. The analysed material was cDNA or gDNA that came from T cells, B-cell-depleted T cells, or PBMCs.

Per the original data handling: Reference gene primers were amplified, and this amplification served to estimate nucleated cell counts. TCRdb's table, derived via immunoSEQ multiplex PCR, lists solely in-frame clones and lacks some. V, J and clone size were drawn from that table, and D and trimming were deduced from the DNA. The repertoire holds a few hundred thousand clones, with nearly 90% as singletons. The specimen sequenced was PBMCs or T cells enriched from blood (not recorded which). The TCR originated in a man aged 30 to 39 who had been exposed to COVID-19.

The CDR3 loop is CASSIAAGESYEQYF. The CDR3 DNA sequence: TGTGCCAGTAGTATCGCGGCAGGGGAAAGTTACGAGCAGTACTTC. V and J are TRBV19 and TRBJ2-7; D might be TRBD1 (6 bases). The CDR3 consists of 15 residues. CDR1 is LNHDA, CDR2 SQIVND, per germline (reference sequence). Trimming took 3 bases from V and 4 from J, leaving 16 bases between them.